This record concerns one TCR beta chain sequence. The sample comes from a study of blood T cell repertoires in COVID-19. As for the study in general: COVID-19 samples, acute and convalescent, were from the United States, Italy and Spain. PBMCs, B-cell-depleted T cells, or T cells were the source of the cDNA or gDNA that made up the material.

The CDR3 runs to 14 residues. Germline V gene data show CDR1 as MDHEN and CDR2 as SYDVKM. J was trimmed by 0 bases and V by 5 bases; bases with no gene match: 4. Authors' processing steps: Using reference gene primer amplification, nucleated cell counts were estimated. Profiling relied on immunoSEQ multiplex PCR, and the TCRdb table lists in-frame clones only, not all of them. The V and J calls and clone size were taken over from that table, and D and trimming were inferred from the DNA. The sample carries 100,000 to 150,000 clones, around 77% recorded once. This TCR came from a human donor in a cohort sampled during active COVID-19. Sequencing was done on a sample of peripheral blood. The V gene is TRBV28, the J gene TRBJ2-7, with 7 bases that match TRBD1. The CDR3 spells CASSTGAVSYEQYF. CDR3 in DNA: TGTGCCAGCAGTACAGGGGCCGTCTCCTACGAGCAGTACTTC.